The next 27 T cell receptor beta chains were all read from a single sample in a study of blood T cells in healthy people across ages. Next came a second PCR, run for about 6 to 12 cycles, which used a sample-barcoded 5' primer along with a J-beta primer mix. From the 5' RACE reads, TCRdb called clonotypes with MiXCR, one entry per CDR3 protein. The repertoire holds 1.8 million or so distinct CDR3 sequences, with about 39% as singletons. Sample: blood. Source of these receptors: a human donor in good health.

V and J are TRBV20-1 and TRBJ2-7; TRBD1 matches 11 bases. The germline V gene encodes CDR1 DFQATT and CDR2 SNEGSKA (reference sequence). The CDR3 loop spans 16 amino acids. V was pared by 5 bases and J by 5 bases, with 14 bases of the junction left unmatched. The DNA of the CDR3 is TGCAGTGCTCAACTCCCCGAGGACAGGGGGCGTCACGAGCAGTACTTC. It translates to CSAQLPEDRGRHEQYF.

In nucleotides, the CDR3 is TGCGCCAGCAGCTTGGTTGGGACAGGCGTAAGTAGCACAGATACGCAGTATTTT. This encodes CASSLVGTGVSSTDTQYF. V is TRBV5-1 and J is TRBJ2-3, with 8 bases lining up with TRBD1. The CDR3 consists of 18 residues. With 0 bases clipped from V and 0 bases from J, the junction kept 9 bases outside the gene matches. Germline V lookup: CDR1 SGHRS, CDR2 YFSETQ. Variable domain in full (rest from reference TRBV5-1 and TRBJ2-3): KAGVTQTPRYLIKTRGQQVTLSCSPISGHRSVSWYQQTPGQGLQFLFEYFSETQRNKGNFPGRFSGRQFSNSRSEMNVSTLELGDSALYLCASSLVGTGVSSTDTQYFGPGTRLTVL.

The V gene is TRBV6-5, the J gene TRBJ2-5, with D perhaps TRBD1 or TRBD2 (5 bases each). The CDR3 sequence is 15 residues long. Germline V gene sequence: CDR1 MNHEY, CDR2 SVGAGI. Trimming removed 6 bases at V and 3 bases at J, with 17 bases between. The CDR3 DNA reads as TGTGCCAGCAGCCCCCGGGACCTAAGAAAAGAGACCCAGTACTTC. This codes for CASSPRDLRKETQYF.

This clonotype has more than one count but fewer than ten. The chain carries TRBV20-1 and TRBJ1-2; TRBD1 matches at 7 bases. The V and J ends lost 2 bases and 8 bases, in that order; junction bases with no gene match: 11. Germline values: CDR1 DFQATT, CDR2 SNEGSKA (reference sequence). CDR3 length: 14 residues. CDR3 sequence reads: CSARSLQGVRGYTF. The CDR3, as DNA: TGCAGTGCTAGATCACTCCAGGGGGTTCGCGGCTACACCTTC.

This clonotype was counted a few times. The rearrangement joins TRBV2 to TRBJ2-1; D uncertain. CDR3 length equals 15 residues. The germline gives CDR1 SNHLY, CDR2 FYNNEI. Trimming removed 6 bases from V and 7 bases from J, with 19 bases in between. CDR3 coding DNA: TGTGCCAGCAGCCGGGCCTACGAAATGTGGAATGAGCAGTTCTTC. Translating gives CASSRAYEMWNEQFF.

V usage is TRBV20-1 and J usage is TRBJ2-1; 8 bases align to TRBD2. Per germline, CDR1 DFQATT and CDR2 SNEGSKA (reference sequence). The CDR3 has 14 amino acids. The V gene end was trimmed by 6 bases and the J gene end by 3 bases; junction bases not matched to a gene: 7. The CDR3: CSAKGRGVYNEQFF. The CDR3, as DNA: TGCAGTGCAAAGGGGCGGGGGGTCTACAATGAGCAGTTCTTC.

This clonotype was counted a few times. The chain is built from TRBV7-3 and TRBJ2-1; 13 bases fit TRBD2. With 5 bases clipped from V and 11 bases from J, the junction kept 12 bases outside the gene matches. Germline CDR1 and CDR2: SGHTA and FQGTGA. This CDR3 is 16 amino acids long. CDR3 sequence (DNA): TGTGCCAGCAGCCCACCCGGGACTAGCGGGGAAACAAAGCAGTTCTTC. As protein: CASSPPGTSGETKQFF.

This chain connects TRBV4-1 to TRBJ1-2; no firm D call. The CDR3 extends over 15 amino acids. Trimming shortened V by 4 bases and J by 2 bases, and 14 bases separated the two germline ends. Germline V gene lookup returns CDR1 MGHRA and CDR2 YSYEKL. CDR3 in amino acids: CASSLAPTENYGYTF. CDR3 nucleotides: TGCGCCAGCAGCCTCGCTCCCACAGAAAACTATGGCTACACCTTC.

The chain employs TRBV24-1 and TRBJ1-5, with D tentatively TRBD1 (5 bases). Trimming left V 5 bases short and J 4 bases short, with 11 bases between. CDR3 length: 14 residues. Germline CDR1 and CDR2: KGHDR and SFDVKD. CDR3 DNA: TGTGCCACCAGTGGCCCGGGACCGAATCAGCCCCAGCATTTT. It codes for CATSGPGPNQPQHF.

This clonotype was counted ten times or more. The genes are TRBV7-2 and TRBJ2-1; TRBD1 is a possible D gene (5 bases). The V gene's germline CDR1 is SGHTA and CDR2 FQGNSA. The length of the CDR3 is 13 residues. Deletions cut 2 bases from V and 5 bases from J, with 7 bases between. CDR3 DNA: TGTGCCAGCAGCTTAAACAGGAACAATGAGCAGTTCTTC. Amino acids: CASSLNRNNEQFF.

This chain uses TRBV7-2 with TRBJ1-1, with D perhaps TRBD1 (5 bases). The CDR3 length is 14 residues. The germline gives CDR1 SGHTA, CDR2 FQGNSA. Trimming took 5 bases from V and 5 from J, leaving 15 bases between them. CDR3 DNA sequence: TGTGCCAGCAGCCGCCCTATAAGGGGAACTGAAGCTTTCTTT. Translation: CASSRPIRGTEAFF. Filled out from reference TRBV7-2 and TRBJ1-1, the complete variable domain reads GAGVSQSPSNKVTEKGKDVELRCDPISGHTALYWYRQSLGQGLEFLIYFQGNSAPDKSGLPSDRFSAERTGGSVSTLTIQRTQQEDSAVYLCASSRPIRGTEAFFGQGTRLTVV.

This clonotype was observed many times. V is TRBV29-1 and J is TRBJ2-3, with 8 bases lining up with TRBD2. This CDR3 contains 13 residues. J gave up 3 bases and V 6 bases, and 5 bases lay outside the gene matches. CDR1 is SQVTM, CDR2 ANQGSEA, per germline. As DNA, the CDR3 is TGCAGCGTCCCGGGACTAGTGACAGATACGCAGTATTTT. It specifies CSVPGLVTDTQYF.

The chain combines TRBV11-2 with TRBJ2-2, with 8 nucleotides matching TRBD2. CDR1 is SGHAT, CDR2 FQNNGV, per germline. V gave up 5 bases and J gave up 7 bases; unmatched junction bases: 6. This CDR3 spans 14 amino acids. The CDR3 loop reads CASSQRGGGGELFF. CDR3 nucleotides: TGTGCCAGCAGCCAACGGGGGGGCGGCGGGGAGCTGTTTTTT. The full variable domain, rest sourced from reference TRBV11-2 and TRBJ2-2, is EAGVAQSPRYKIIEKRQSVAFWCNPISGHATLYWYQQILGQGPKLLIQFQNNGVVDDSQLPKDRFSAERLKGVDSTLKIQPAKLEDSAVYLCASSQRGGGGELFFGEGSRLTVL.

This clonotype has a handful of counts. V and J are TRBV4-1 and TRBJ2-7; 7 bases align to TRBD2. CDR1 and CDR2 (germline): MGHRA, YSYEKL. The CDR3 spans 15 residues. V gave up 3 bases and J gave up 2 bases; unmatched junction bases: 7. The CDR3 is CASSQGGFDPYEQYF. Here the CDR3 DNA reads TGCGCCAGCAGCCAGGGGGGGTTTGACCCCTACGAGCAGTACTTC.

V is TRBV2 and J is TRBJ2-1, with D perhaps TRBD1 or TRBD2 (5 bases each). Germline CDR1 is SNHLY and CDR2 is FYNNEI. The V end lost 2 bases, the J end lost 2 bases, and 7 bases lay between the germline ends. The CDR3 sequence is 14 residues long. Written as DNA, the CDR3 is TGTGCCAGCAGTGAATGGGGACCCTACAATGAGCAGTTCTTC. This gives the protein CASSEWGPYNEQFF.

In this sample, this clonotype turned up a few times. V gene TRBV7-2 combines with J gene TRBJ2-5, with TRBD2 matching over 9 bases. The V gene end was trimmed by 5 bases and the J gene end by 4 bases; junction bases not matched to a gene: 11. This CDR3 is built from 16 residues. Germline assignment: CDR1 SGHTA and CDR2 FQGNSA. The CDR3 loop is CASSIPRAGGSETQYF. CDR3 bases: TGTGCCAGCAGCATCCCTCGAGCGGGGGGTTCAGAGACCCAGTACTTC.

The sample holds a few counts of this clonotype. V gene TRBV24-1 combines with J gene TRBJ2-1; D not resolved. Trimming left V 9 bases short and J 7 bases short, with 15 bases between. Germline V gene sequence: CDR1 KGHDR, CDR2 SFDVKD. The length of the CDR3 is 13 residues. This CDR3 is CATRSGLGNEQFF. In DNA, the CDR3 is TGTGCCACCCGGAGTGGGCTAGGGAATGAGCAGTTCTTC.

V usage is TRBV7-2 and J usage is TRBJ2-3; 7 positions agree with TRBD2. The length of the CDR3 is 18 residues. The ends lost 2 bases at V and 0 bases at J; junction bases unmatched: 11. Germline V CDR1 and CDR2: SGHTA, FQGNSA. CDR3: CASSLKRGPRLSTDTQYF. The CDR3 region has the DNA TGTGCCAGCAGCTTAAAGCGGGGACCAAGACTTAGCACAGATACGCAGTATTTT.

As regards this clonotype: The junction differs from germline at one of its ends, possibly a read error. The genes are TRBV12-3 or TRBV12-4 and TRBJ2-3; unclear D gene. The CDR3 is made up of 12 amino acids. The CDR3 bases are TGTGCCAGCAGTCCGTCTTCAGATGCGCAGTATTTT. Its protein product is CASSPSSDAQYF.

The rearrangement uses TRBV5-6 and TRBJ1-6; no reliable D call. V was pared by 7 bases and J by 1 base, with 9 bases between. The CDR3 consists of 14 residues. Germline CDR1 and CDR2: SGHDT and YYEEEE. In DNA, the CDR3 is TGTGCCAGCGTAGCTCGGTCCTATAATTCACCCCTCCACTTT. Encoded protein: CASVARSYNSPLHF.

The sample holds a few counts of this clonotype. CDR3 in amino acids: CASSSAVGIQYF. In nucleotides, the CDR3 is TGTGCCAGCAGCTCCGCGGTCGGAATTCAGTACTTC. This chain joins TRBV7-9 and TRBJ2-4, with D unclear. Germline V CDR1 and CDR2: SEHNR, FQNEAQ (reference sequence). The germline V and J ends were trimmed by 4 bases and 10 bases, with 11 bases remaining between them. This CDR3 has 12 residues.

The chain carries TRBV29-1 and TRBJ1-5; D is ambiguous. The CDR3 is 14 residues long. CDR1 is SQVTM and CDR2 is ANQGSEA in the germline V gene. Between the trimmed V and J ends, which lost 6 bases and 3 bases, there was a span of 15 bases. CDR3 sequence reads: CSVSFAGSNQPQHF. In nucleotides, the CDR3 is TGCAGCGTCTCCTTTGCCGGGTCCAATCAGCCCCAGCATTTT.

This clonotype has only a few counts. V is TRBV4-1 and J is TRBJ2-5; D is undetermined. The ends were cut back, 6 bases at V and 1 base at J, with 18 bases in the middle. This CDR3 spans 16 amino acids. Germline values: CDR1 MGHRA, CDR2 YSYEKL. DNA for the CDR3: TGCGCCAGCAGTCAGTTACTGTCAGTACCCCAAGAGACCCAGTACTTC. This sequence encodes CASSQLLSVPQETQYF.

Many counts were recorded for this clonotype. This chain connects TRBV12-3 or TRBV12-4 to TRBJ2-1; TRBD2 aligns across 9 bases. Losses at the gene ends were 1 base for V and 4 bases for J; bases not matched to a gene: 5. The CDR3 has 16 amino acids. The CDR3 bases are TGTGCCAGCAGTTTAGGATTGGGACTAGCATACAATGAGCAGTTCTTC. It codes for CASSLGLGLAYNEQFF.

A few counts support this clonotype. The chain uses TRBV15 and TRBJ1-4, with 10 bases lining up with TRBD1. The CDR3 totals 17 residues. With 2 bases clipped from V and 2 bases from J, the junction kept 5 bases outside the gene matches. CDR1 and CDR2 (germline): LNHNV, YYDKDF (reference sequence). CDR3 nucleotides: TGTGCCACCAGCAGACGGACAGGGGGTCACACTAATGAAAAACTGTTTTTT. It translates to CATSRRTGGHTNEKLFF. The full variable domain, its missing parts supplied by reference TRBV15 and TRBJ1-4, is DAMVIQNPRYQVTQFGKPVTLSCSQTLNHNVMYWYQQKSSQAPKLLFHYYDKDFNNEADTPDNFQSRRPNTSFCFLDIRSPGLGDTAMYLCATSRRTGGHTNEKLFFGSGTQLSVL.

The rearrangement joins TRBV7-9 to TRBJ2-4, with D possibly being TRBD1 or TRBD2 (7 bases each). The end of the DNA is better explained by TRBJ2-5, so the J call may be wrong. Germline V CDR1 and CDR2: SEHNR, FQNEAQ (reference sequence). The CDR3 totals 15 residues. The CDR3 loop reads CASSLATGRGETQYF. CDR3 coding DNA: TGTGCCAGCAGCTTAGCGACAGGGAGGGGGGAGACCCAGTACTTC.

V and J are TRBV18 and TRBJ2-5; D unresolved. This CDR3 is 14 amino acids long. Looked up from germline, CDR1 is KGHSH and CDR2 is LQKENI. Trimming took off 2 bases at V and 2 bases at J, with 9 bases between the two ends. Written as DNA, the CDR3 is TGTGCCAGCTCACCAGCGGACGGGCAAGAGACCCAGTACTTC. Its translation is CASSPADGQETQYF.